This TCR beta chain was recorded in a study of breast tumors, draining lymph nodes, adjacent tissues. TCRdb reprocessed the multiplex PCR reads via MiXCR and lists one record per CDR3 protein. The sample yields approximately 150,000 distinct CDR3 sequences, 33% seen once. This CDR3 is built from 13 residues. Germline V gives CDR1 DFQATT, CDR2 SNEGSKA (reference sequence). V shed 3 bases and J shed 3 bases, with 6 bases lying between them. Breast cancer patients provided tissue from their axillary draining lymph nodes. V usage is TRBV20-1 and J usage is TRBJ2-6; D gene uncertain. The clonotype originates from a female donor with breast cancer. Some clones in this sample may be carry-over from other donors' samples. The sample consisted of axillary lymph node tissue. CDR3 amino acids: CSASALGANVLTF. Here the CDR3 DNA reads TGCAGTGCTAGTGCTCTTGGGGCCAACGTCCTGACTTTC.